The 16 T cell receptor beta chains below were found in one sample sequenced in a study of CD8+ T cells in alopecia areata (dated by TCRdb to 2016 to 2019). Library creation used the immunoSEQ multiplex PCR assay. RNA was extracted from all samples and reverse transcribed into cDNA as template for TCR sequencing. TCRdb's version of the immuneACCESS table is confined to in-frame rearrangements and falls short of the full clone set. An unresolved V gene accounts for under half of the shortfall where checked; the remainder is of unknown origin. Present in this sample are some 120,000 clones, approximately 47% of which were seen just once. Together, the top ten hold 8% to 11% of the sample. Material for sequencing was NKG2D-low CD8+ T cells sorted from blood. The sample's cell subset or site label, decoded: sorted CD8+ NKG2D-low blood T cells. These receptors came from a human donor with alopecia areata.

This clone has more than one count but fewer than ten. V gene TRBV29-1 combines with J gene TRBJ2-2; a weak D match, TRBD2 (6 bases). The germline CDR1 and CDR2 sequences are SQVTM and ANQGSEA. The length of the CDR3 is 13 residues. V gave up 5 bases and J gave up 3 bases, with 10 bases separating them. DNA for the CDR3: TGCAGCGTTATGGGACTGGACACCGGGGAGCTGTTTTTT. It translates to CSVMGLDTGELFF.

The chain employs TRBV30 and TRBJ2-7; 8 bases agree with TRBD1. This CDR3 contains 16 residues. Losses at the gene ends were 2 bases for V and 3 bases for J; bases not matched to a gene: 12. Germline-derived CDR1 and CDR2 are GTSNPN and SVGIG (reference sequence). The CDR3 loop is CAWSSMVRTGNYEQYF. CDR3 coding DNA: TGTGCCTGGAGTTCCATGGTTCGGACAGGGAACTACGAGCAGTACTTC.

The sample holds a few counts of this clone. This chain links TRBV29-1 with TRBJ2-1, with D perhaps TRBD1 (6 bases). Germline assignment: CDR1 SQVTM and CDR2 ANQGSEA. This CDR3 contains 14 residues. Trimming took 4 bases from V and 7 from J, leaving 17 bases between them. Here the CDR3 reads CSVVTGISTNEQFF. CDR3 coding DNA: TGCAGCGTTGTCACAGGGATTAGTACGAATGAGCAGTTCTTC.

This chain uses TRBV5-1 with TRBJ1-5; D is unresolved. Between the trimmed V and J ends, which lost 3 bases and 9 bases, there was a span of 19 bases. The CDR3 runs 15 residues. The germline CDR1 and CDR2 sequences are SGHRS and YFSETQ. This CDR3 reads CASSWTDYQEMPQHF. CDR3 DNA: TGCGCCAGCAGCTGGACCGACTACCAAGAGATGCCCCAGCATTTT.

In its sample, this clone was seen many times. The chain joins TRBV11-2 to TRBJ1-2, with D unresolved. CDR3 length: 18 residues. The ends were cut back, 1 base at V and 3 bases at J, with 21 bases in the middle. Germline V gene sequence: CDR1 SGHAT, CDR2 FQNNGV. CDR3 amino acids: CASSLGIPAHGMDYGYTF. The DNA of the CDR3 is TGTGCCAGCAGCTTAGGAATCCCGGCGCATGGGATGGACTATGGCTACACCTTC.

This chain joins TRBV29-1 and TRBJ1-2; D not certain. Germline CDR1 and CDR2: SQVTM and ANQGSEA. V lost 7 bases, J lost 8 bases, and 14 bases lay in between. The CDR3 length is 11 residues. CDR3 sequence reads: CSGTSLWGYTF. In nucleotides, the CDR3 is TGCAGCGGTACCTCACTATGGGGCTACACCTTC.

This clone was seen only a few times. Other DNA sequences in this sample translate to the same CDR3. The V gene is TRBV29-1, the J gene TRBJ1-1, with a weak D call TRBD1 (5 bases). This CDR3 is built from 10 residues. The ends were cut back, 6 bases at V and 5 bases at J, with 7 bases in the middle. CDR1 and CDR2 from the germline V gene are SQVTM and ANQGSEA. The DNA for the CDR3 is TGCAGCGTCGAGGGGACTGAAGCTTTCTTT. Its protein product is CSVEGTEAFF.

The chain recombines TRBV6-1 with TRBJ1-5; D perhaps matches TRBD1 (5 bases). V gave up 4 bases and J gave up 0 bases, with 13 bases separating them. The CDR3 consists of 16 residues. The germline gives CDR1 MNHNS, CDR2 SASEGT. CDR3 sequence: CASSVLTGYSNQPQHF. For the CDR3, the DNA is TGTGCCAGCAGTGTACTTACAGGTTATAGCAATCAGCCCCAGCATTTT.

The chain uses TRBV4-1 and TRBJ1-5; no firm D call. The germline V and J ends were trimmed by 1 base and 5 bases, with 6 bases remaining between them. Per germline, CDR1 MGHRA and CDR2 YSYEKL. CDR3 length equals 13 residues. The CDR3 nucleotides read TGCGCCAGCAGCCAAGCCATAGATCAGCCCCAGCATTTT. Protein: CASSQAIDQPQHF.

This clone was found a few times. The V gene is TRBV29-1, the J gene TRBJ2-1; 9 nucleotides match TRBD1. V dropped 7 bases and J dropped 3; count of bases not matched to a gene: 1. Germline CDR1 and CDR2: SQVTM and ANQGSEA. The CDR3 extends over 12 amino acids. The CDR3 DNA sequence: TGCAGCGCGACAGGGGGCTACAATGAGCAGTTCTTC. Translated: CSATGGYNEQFF.

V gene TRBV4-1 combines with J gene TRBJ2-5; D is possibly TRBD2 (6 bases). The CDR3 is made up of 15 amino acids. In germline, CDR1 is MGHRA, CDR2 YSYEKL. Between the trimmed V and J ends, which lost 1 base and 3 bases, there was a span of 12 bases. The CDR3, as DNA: TGCGCCAGCAGCCAAGGGTCGGGACTTGAAGAGACCCAGTACTTC. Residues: CASSQGSGLEETQYF.

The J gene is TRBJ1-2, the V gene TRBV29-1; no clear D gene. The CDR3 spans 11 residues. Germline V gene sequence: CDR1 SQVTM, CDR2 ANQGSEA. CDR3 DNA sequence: TGCGGCGCCGCCCGGGGAGATGGCTACACCTTC. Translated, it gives CGAARGDGYTF. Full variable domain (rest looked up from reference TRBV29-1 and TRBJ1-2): SAVISQKPSRDICQRGTSLTIQCQVDSQVTMMFWYRQQPGQSLTLIATANQGSEATYESGFVIDKFPISRPNLTFSTLTVSNMSPEDSSIYLCGAARGDGYTFGSGTRLTVV.

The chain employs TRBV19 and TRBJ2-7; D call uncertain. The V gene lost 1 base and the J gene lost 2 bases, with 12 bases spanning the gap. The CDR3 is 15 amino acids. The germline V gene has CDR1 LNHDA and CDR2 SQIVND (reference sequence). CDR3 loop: CASSIGPLGTYEQYF. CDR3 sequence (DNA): TGTGCCAGTAGTATAGGGCCCCTTGGGACCTACGAGCAGTACTTC.

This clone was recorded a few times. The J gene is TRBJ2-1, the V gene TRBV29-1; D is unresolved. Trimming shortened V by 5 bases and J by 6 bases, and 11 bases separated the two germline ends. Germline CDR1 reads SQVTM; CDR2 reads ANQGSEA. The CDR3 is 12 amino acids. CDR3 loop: CSVPLTANEQFF. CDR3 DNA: TGCAGCGTTCCTTTGACGGCCAATGAGCAGTTCTTC.

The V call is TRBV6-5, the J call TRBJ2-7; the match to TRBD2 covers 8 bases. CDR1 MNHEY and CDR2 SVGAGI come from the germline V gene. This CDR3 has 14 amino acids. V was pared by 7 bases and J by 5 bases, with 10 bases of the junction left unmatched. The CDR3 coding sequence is TGTGCCAGCACCTTGGGCGGGAGGAAGGACGAGCAGTACTTC. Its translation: CASTLGGRKDEQYF.

The CDR3 region is CASSQGSGRYEQYF. For the CDR3, the DNA is TGCGCCAGCAGTCAGGGTAGCGGACGATACGAGCAGTACTTC. The chain links TRBV23-1 to TRBJ2-7; D possibly corresponds to TRBD2 (6 bases). TRBV23-1 is placed among ORFs of uncertain function. V was cut by 3 bases and J by 4 bases, with 13 bases left in between. The CDR3 consists of 14 residues.